The clone carrying this TCR beta chain was found a few times. Through a sample-barcoded 5' primer and a J-beta primer mix, a second PCR was run for roughly 7 to 12 cycles. One entry per CDR3 protein results from TCRdb running MiXCR on the 5' RACE reads. This table holds 1.5 million to 1.8 million distinct CDR3 sequences, roughly 43% found once. The data originate from a study of blood T cells in healthy people across ages. Sample donors were healthy Caucasian individuals that came from Russia, aged 6 to 90. The CDR3 consists of 12 residues. With 5 bases removed from V and 4 bases from J, the gap between germline ends came to 11 bases. Germline CDR1 and CDR2: DFQATT and SNEGSKA (reference sequence).

This TCR came from a woman aged 18 to 35 in good health. This chain uses TRBV20-1 with TRBJ1-2; no reliable D call. The sequencing input was blood. CDR3 coding DNA: TGCAGTGCTCCGGCTGCCTTCTATGGCTACACCTTC. Translated: CSAPAAFYGYTF.